This section outlines one T cell receptor (beta chain) sequence together with its context. In the source study's methods: Counts of nucleated cells, estimated from reference gene primer amplification, were obtained. Data came from immunoSEQ multiplex PCR; TCRdb stores just in-frame clones and leaves some out. Clone size and V and J calls were adopted from that table, with D and trimming inferred from the DNA. The sample comprises some 320,000 clones, around 85% of which are singletons, and approximately 1.9% rests with the top ten. The data were taken from a study of blood T cell repertoires in COVID-19. About the study: The samples span acute and convalescent COVID-19 from the United States, Italy and Spain. Sample material is recorded as cDNA or gDNA derived from T cells, B-cell-depleted T cells, or PBMCs.

Germline values: CDR1 SNHLY, CDR2 FYNNEI. V shed 7 bases and J shed 7 bases, with 13 bases lying between them. This CDR3 is 12 amino acids long. Sequencing was done on a sample of PBMCs or T cells enriched from blood (not recorded which). The source is a woman aged 25 to 39 who had been exposed to COVID-19. J is TRBJ1-1 and V is TRBV2; D is perhaps TRBD1 (5 bases). The CDR3 protein is CASIPGEDEAFF. Written as DNA, the CDR3 is TGTGCCAGCATCCCGGGGGAAGATGAAGCTTTCTTT.